This T cell receptor (beta chain) appears in the sequencing data of a study of control samples from healthy donors and cancer patients (dated by TCRdb to 2018 to 2021). The library was made by the immunoSEQ multiplex PCR assay. Here the immuneACCESS table is served through TCRdb, limited to in-frame sequences with V and J called. Missing clones are a known gap in these copies; in checked studies unresolved V genes cover under half, and the rest lacks a known reason. Here the sample has 120,000 to 150,000 clones; approximately 86% occur a single time. Together, the top ten hold 8.5% to 9.5% of the sample. This clone was recorded a few times. The antigen this receptor binds is unknown. The sample holds no much larger clone one base away, and base qualities are not on file. This clonotype was sampled from a woman in her thirties in good health. Specimen: blood.

At the DNA level, the sequence is TGCGCCAGCAGCCGCGGACAGGGAGTAGCTAATGAAAAACTGTTTTTT. This codes for CASSRGQGVANEKLFF. The V gene is TRBV5-1 and the J gene is TRBJ1-4, with 8 central nucleotides matching TRBD1. Reading from cysteine to phenylalanine, the CDR3 counts 16 amino acids. Left in the record is the CDR3 DNA by itself, 48 bases read in frame from the first base. Relative to germline, V is missing 4 bases and J is missing 3 bases, with 8 bases of the junction outside any gene match. According to the germline V gene, CDR1 reads SGHRS and CDR2 reads YFSETQ.